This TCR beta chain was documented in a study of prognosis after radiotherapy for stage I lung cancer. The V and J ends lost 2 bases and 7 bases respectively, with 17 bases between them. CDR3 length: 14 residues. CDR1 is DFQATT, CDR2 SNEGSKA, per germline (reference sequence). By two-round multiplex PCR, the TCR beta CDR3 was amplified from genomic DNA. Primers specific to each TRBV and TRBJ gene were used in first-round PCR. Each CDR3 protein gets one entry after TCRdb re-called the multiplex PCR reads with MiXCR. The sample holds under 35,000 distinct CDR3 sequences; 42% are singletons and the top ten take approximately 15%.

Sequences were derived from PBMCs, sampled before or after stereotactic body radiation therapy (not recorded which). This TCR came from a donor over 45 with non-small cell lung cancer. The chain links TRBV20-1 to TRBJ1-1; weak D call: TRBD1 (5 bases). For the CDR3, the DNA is TGCAGTGCTAGAACCGGGCCACGGGGCAATGAAGCTTTCTTT. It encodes CSARTGPRGNEAFF.